The clone carrying this T cell receptor beta chain has a handful of counts. Its specificity is not known. TCRdb fed the reads into MiXCR, producing one record per CDR3 protein. The sample holds 60,000 to 80,000 distinct CDR3 sequences, 55% to 80% seen once. The source of the sample is a study of type 1 regulatory T cells. The CDR3 consists of 13 residues. V gave up 4 bases and J gave up 6 bases, with 11 bases separating them. CDR1 is SNHLY and CDR2 is FYNNEI in the germline V gene. The source material was cultured T cells, either the whole culture or a sorted T cell fraction (not recorded which). The subset denotes: Tr1-enriched cell product generated in vitro against host alloantigens. The rearrangement joins TRBV2 to TRBJ2-3; D is tentatively TRBD1 or TRBD2 (5 bases each). This sequence originates from a human donor in good health. The CDR3 loop is CASSGSRDDTQYF. CDR3 nucleotide sequence: TGTGCCAGCAGTGGGTCTAGGGACGATACGCAGTATTTT.